The clone carrying this TCR beta chain turned up a few times. Its target is not known. The sample belongs to a study of T cells after yellow fever vaccination. Conversion of TCR transcripts into cDNA relied on 5'RACE template switching, which added a universal primer site and UMIs. MiXCR, applied by TCRdb to the 5' RACE reads, yields one record per CDR3 protein. The sample yields some 350,000 distinct CDR3 sequences, under 14% seen once. Regarding the study as a whole: Weaker, the secondary response had a peak occurring faster, on day 5 versus 15. Repertoires sorted by FACS could include abundant clonotypes that are contaminants from the bulk population. Post-booster reappearance was seen for most primary-vaccination clones (just under 97% CD4, around 89% CD8).

Germline V gene data show CDR1 as SGHAT and CDR2 as FQNNGV. V was pared by 3 bases and J by 4 bases, with 12 bases between. CDR3 length: 14 amino acids. The gene calls are TRBV11-2 and TRBJ1-1; a possible D gene is TRBD1 (6 bases). Sequenced material: PBMCs, taken on the day of the first yellow fever vaccination. This TCR was recovered from a man between 18 and 35 years old who received the YFV17D yellow fever vaccine. CDR3 amino acids: CASSFPRGGTEAFF. The CDR3 DNA reads as TGTGCCAGCAGCTTCCCCAGGGGAGGCACTGAAGCTTTCTTT.